The rows below give T cell receptor beta chains drawn from one sample of a study of vaccination effects on CD4 cells after COVID-19. The protocol was immunoSEQ multiplex PCR, while the TCRdb copy is restricted to in-frame clones and leaves out a portion. The sample lists tens of thousands of clones; 70% to 75% were seen once. No antigen has been identified for these receptors. The starting material was CD4+ T cells from PBMCs cultured with SARS-CoV-2 spike peptides, obtained before COVID-19 vaccination. Source of these receptors: a human donor who received a COVID-19 vaccine. CDR3s include the opening cysteine and the closing phenylalanine or tryptophan. D genes are given only for firm matches. Size is omitted from some rows. Given values are once, few, many or a class for expanded clones.

j_gene	v_gene	abundance	d_gene	CDR3aa	CDR3nt
TRBJ1-1	TRBV12-3/TRBV12-4	few	-	CASSLGKNTEAFF	TGTGCCAGCAGTTTAGGCAAGAACACTGAAGCTTTCTTT
TRBJ1-6	TRBV29-1	few	TRBD1	CSVTTGSGSPLHF	TGCAGCGTTACGACAGGGTCTGGTTCACCCCTCCACTTT
TRBJ1-1	TRBV7-9	-	-	CASSPLTGNTEAFF	TGTGCCAGCAGCCCCCTGACAGGGAACACTGAAGCTTTCTTT
TRBJ2-3	TRBV6-5	-	-	CASSPMGYSDTQYF	TGTGCCAGCAGTCCCATGGGGTACTCAGATACGCAGTATTTT
TRBJ2-3	TRBV7-2	-	-	CASSPVSGGTDTQYF	TGTGCCAGCAGCCCGGTCTCGGGGGGCACAGATACGCAGTATTTT
TRBJ1-5	TRBV20-1	few	-	CSASPRGQPQHF	TGCAGTGCTAGTCCCCGAGGTCAGCCCCAGCATTTT
TRBJ2-1	TRBV3-1/TRBV3-2	-	TRBD2	CASSQEGRGAHNEQFF	TGTGCCAGCAGCCAAGAGGGGCGGGGGGCCCACAATGAGCAGTTCTTC
TRBJ2-7	TRBV6-6	few	-	CASGPSRDTYEQYF	TGTGCCAGCGGGCCTAGCAGGGACACCTACGAGCAGTACTTC
TRBJ2-5	TRBV6-5	-	-	CASSYGTMGLETQYF	TGTGCCAGCAGTTACGGGACAATGGGCTTAGAGACCCAGTACTTC
TRBJ2-1	TRBV12-3/TRBV12-4	-	-	CASSLSRAPPFF	TGTGCCAGCAGTTTGTCTCGGGCCCCCCCGTTCTTC
TRBJ1-4	TRBV20-1	once	-	CSAFIREKLFF	TGCAGTGCGTTTATAAGAGAAAAACTGTTTTTT
TRBJ2-6	TRBV4-1	-	TRBD1	CASSPGQLSGANVLTF	TGCGCCAGCAGCCCGGGACAGCTCTCTGGGGCCAACGTCCTGACTTTC
TRBJ1-2	TRBV9	few	TRBD1	CASSVGDREGYTF	TGTGCCAGCAGCGTAGGGGACAGGGAAGGCTACACCTTC
TRBJ2-1	TRBV19	few	-	CASKSLAHSYNEQFF	TGTGCCAGTAAGTCGCTAGCGCACTCCTACAATGAGCAGTTCTTC
TRBJ1-6	TRBV5-1	few	TRBD1	CASSFTGEAISPLHF	TGCGCCAGCAGCTTCACAGGGGAAGCTATTTCACCCCTCCACTTT
TRBJ2-3	TRBV6-4	-	TRBD2	CASSYPLAGGALDTQYF	TGTGCCAGCAGCTACCCTCTAGCGGGGGGGGCCTTAGATACGCAGTATTTT
TRBJ2-4	TRBV29-1	-	TRBD1	CSVDLGGQSGNIQYF	TGCAGCGTTGATTTAGGGGGCCAAAGCGGAAACATTCAGTACTTC
TRBJ2-7	TRBV6-5	-	-	CASSYSRQDPYEQYF	TGTGCCAGCAGTTACTCTCGACAGGACCCCTACGAGCAGTACTTC
TRBJ2-3	TRBV13	-	TRBD2	CASSSTRTSGGVSTQYF	TGTGCCAGCAGCTCCACGCGGACTAGCGGGGGGGTTAGTACGCAGTATTTT
TRBJ1-2	TRBV19	-	-	CASSFLQGNRDYGYTF	TGTGCCAGTAGTTTCCTTCAGGGTAATCGAGACTATGGCTACACCTTC
TRBJ1-2	TRBV4-1	few	-	CASSQVSVGYGYTF	TGCGCCAGCAGCCAAGTGTCTGTAGGGTATGGCTACACCTTC
TRBJ2-1	TRBV5-1	-	-	CASSLAPGGDYNEQFF	TGCGCCAGCAGCTTGGCTCCCGGGGGCGACTACAATGAGCAGTTCTTC
TRBJ1-2	TRBV6-5	once	-	CASSLTGNYGYTF	TGTGCCAGCAGTCTCACAGGGAACTATGGCTACACCTTC
TRBJ2-7	TRBV27	few	TRBD1	CASSFGVLTGEQYF	TGTGCCAGCAGTTTCGGGGTCCTGACAGGGGAGCAGTACTTC
TRBJ2-6	TRBV6-2/TRBV6-3	once	-	CASSYSSGANVLTF	TGTGCCAGCAGTTACAGCTCTGGGGCCAACGTCCTGACTTTC
TRBJ1-4	TRBV5-6	-	-	CASSLGEGKPFF	TGTGCCAGCAGCTTGGGGGAGGGAAAGCCGTTTTTT
TRBJ2-6	TRBV9	-	-	CASSSPRGGISGANVLTF	TGTGCCAGCAGCTCCCCTAGAGGGGGAATCTCTGGGGCCAACGTCCTGACTTTC
TRBJ2-1	TRBV11-2	few	TRBD1	CASSFTGDSYNEQFF	TGTGCCAGCAGCTTCACAGGGGATTCCTACAATGAGCAGTTCTTC
TRBJ2-5	TRBV12-3/TRBV12-4	-	TRBD1	CASRGQLKETQYF	TGTGCCAGCAGGGGACAGTTAAAAGAGACCCAGTACTTC
TRBJ2-7	TRBV7-2	once	-	CASSPTPASYEQYF	TGTGCCAGCAGCCCTACACCGGCCTCCTACGAGCAGTACTTC
TRBJ2-1	TRBV5-1	once	TRBD1	CASSLNRGQYNEQFF	TGCGCCAGCAGCTTAAACAGGGGGCAATACAATGAGCAGTTCTTC
TRBJ2-7	TRBV10-3	-	TRBD1	CAAAIGTGVREQYF	TGTGCCGCCGCCATCGGGACAGGGGTCCGCGAGCAGTACTTC
TRBJ1-2	TRBV6-5	-	TRBD1	CASSRSGTGKSYTF	TGTGCCAGCAGTCGTTCCGGGACAGGGAAGAGCTACACCTTC
TRBJ1-1	TRBV4-1	-	-	CASSPSAETGKNTEAFF	TGCGCCAGCAGCCCATCTGCCGAGACAGGAAAGAACACTGAAGCTTTCTTT
TRBJ1-5	TRBV7-2	few	-	CASSSDGGDQPQHF	TGTGCCAGCAGCAGTGACGGAGGGGATCAGCCCCAGCATTTT